Below are 27 T cell receptor beta chains sequenced from a single sample in a study of OX40 agonist ivuxolimab in advanced cancers. Using immunoSEQ multiplex PCR, the repertoire was profiled, and TCRdb retains in-frame clones only, with some absent. The sample holds about 46,000 clones, more than 85% seen once. The material was CD4+ or CD8+ T cells sorted from blood, obtained in a trial of the OX40 agonist ivuxolimab. Receptors originate from an adult with an advanced solid tumor such as melanoma, head and neck, liver or kidney cancer.

The V call is TRBV27, the J call TRBJ2-1; unclear D gene. Germline CDR1 and CDR2: MNHEY and SMNVEV (reference sequence). Trimming cost V 5 bases and J 9 bases, with 8 bases left between them. The CDR3 runs 11 residues. CDR3 amino acids: CASSTLREQFF. In DNA form, the CDR3 reads TGTGCCAGCAGTACCCTCCGTGAGCAGTTCTTC.

The chain recombines TRBV30 with TRBJ2-7; D is possibly TRBD1 or TRBD2 (5 bases each). Between the trimmed V and J ends, which lost 5 bases and 3 bases, there was a span of 14 bases. The germline V gene has CDR1 GTSNPN and CDR2 SVGIG (reference sequence). CDR3 length equals 13 residues. The DNA of the CDR3 is TGTGCCTGGGACTCGGGACCGGACTACGAGCAGTACTTC. Its protein is CAWDSGPDYEQYF.

By share, this clone ranks as large. The chain carries TRBV4-2 and TRBJ1-1; no firm D call. This CDR3 contains 15 residues. V was trimmed by 1 base and J by 2 bases, leaving 11 bases between them. CDR1 and CDR2 from the germline V gene are LGHNA and YNFKEQ. The CDR3 DNA reads TGTGCCAGCAGCCAAGGGACGGGTCAAAACACTGAAGCTTTCTTT. Translated, it gives CASSQGTGQNTEAFF.

This sequence joins TRBV5-1 and TRBJ2-1, with 7 bases fitting TRBD1. CDR3 length: 14 residues. Germline assignment: CDR1 SGHRS and CDR2 YFSETQ. J was trimmed by 6 bases and V by 4 bases; bases with no gene match: 7. CDR3 sequence reads: CASSARDRPNEQFF. The CDR3 coding sequence is TGCGCCAGCAGCGCCCGGGACAGACCCAATGAGCAGTTCTTC. Full variable domain (rest looked up from reference TRBV5-1 and TRBJ2-1): KAGVTQTPRYLIKTRGQQVTLSCSPISGHRSVSWYQQTPGQGLQFLFEYFSETQRNKGNFPGRFSGRQFSNSRSEMNVSTLELGDSALYLCASSARDRPNEQFFGPGTRLTVL.

The genes are TRBV28 and TRBJ2-7; the match to TRBD1 covers 7 bases. The germline gives CDR1 MDHEN, CDR2 SYDVKM. This CDR3 has 14 amino acids. V dropped 2 bases and J dropped 2; count of bases not matched to a gene: 3. CDR3 coding DNA: TGTGCCAGCAGTTTAATACAGGGGCCCTACGAGCAGTACTTC. As protein: CASSLIQGPYEQYF.

The CDR3 region is CASSSAGGFQETQYF. Written as DNA, the CDR3 is TGTGCCAGCAGTTCTGCAGGGGGCTTTCAAGAGACCCAGTACTTC. V gene TRBV6-6 combines with J gene TRBJ2-5; 8 positions agree with TRBD1. Germline trimming cut 4 bases from V and 2 bases from J; bases unmatched to any gene: 6. The CDR3 has 15 residues. Germline V CDR1 and CDR2: MNHNY, SVGAGI (reference sequence).

This clone was found a few times. This chain connects TRBV7-2 to TRBJ1-1; TRBD1 is a possible D gene (5 bases). The CDR3 length is 13 residues. The germline V and J ends were trimmed by 6 bases and 6 bases, with 14 bases remaining between them. The germline V gene has CDR1 SGHTA and CDR2 FQGNSA. The CDR3 nucleotides read TGTGCCAGCAGTTGGAGACAGAATTCTGAAGCTTTCTTT. Its translation is CASSWRQNSEAFF.

J is TRBJ2-7 and V is TRBV4-1; a weak D match, TRBD1 (6 bases). The CDR3 runs 15 residues. Between the trimmed V and J ends, which lost 1 base and 2 bases, there was a span of 12 bases. The germline V gene encodes CDR1 MGHRA and CDR2 YSYEKL. The CDR3 nucleotides are TGCGCCAGCAGCCAAGGAGAGGGGGACCCCTACGAGCAGTACTTC. It specifies CASSQGEGDPYEQYF.

This chain connects TRBV7-6 to TRBJ2-2; D is undetermined. The V and J ends lost 5 bases and 5 bases respectively, with 9 bases between them. Germline values: CDR1 SGHVS, CDR2 FNYEAQ. CDR3 length: 13 residues. The CDR3 DNA is TGTGCCAGCAGCCTCCCGCGTACCGGGGAGCTGTTTTTT. This translates into CASSLPRTGELFF. Based on the CDR3 plus reference TRBV7-6 and TRBJ2-2, the full variable domain is GAGVSQSPRYKVTKRGQDVALRCDPISGHVSLYWYRQALGQGPEFLTYFNYEAQQDKSGLPNDRFSAERPEGSISTLTIQRTEQRDSAMYRCASSLPRTGELFFGEGSRLTVL.

This clone was observed a few times. The chain recombines TRBV9 with TRBJ1-1; D gene unclear. Germline assignment: CDR1 SGDLS and CDR2 YYNGEE. Trimming pared 2 bases from V and 4 bases from J, leaving 9 bases between. The CDR3 consists of 13 residues. The CDR3 protein is CASSVSQSTEAFF. CDR3 coding DNA: TGTGCCAGCAGCGTTTCACAGAGCACTGAAGCTTTCTTT.

V gene TRBV19 combines with J gene TRBJ2-7; 7 bases agree with TRBD1. Trimming took 4 bases from V and 0 from J; bases not matched to a gene: 0. Germline CDR1 reads LNHDA; CDR2 reads SQIVND (reference sequence). The length of the CDR3 is 13 residues. The CDR3 loop is CASSRQGSYEQYF. The CDR3 nucleotides are TGTGCCAGTAGTAGACAGGGCTCCTACGAGCAGTACTTC.

This clone has more than one count but fewer than ten. A junction boundary mismatches the germline segment, possibly from a read error. This chain uses TRBV7-7 with TRBJ1-1; D gene unclear. Germline V gene lookup returns CDR1 SSHAT and CDR2 FNYEAQ (reference sequence). This CDR3 has 13 residues. CDR3 sequence reads: CASSRDPNTEAFF. CDR3 DNA sequence: TGTGCTAGCAGCCGAGATCCGAACACTGAAGCTTTCTTT.

This rearrangement joins TRBV7-6 to TRBJ1-1, with D hard to call. CDR3 length: 14 residues. Germline V gene lookup returns CDR1 SGHVS and CDR2 FNYEAQ. V lost 0 bases to trimming and J lost 3 bases, with 8 bases between them. The CDR3: CASSLAYGDTEAFF. The DNA of the CDR3 is TGTGCCAGCAGCTTAGCTTATGGGGACACTGAAGCTTTCTTT.

This clone appeared a single time. The chain links TRBV15 to TRBJ1-2; D is uncertain. The CDR3 sequence is 14 residues long. Looked up from germline, CDR1 is LNHNV and CDR2 is YYDKDF (reference sequence). V was trimmed by 3 bases and J by 10 bases, leaving 18 bases between them. The CDR3 DNA reads as TGTGCCACCAGCAGCCTGACAAACGGCCCTGACTACACCTTC. Protein sequence: CATSSLTNGPDYTF.

The chain is built from TRBV5-4 and TRBJ2-7; 10 bases align to TRBD1. This CDR3 is 14 amino acids long. Germline V lookup: CDR1 SGHNT, CDR2 YYREEE (reference sequence). V shed 2 bases, J shed 4 bases, and the junction held 3 bases outside the gene matches. As DNA, the CDR3 is TGTGCCAGCAGCTTAAGGACAGGGGGGTACGAGCAGTACTTC. It codes for CASSLRTGGYEQYF.

This rearrangement joins TRBV6-5 to TRBJ2-1; D gene uncertain. CDR3 length: 13 residues. Per the germline V gene, CDR1 is MNHEY and CDR2 is SVGAGI. Trimming removed 3 bases at V and 7 bases at J, with 10 bases between. The CDR3 sequence: CASSYSTENEQFF. The DNA for the CDR3 is TGTGCCAGCAGTTATTCGACGGAGAATGAGCAGTTCTTC.

V gene TRBV5-4 combines with J gene TRBJ2-2; TRBD2 agrees at 11 bases. The V gene's germline CDR1 is SGHNT and CDR2 YYREEE (reference sequence). The CDR3 loop spans 16 amino acids. With 4 bases clipped from V and 6 bases from J, the junction kept 8 bases outside the gene matches. The CDR3 DNA follows: TGTGCCAGCAGCGCCCCCGGGACTAGCGGCCCCGGGGAGCTGTTTTTT. Translation gives CASSAPGTSGPGELFF.

The rearrangement joins TRBV9 to TRBJ2-1; D is unresolved. The CDR3 extends over 18 amino acids. Deletions cut 1 base from V and 0 bases from J, with 17 bases between. Per germline, CDR1 SGDLS and CDR2 YYNGEE. The CDR3 spells CASSVPLDGGSSYNEQFF. DNA of the CDR3: TGTGCCAGCAGCGTACCCCTTGACGGCGGAAGCTCCTACAATGAGCAGTTCTTC.

The CDR3, as DNA: TGTGCCAGCAGTCCCAACAGGGCTTATGAGCAGTTCTTC. Protein sequence: CASSPNRAYEQFF. This chain links TRBV6-5 with TRBJ2-1; TRBD1 is a possible D gene (6 bases). This CDR3 comprises 13 residues. Trimming pared 5 bases from V and 8 bases from J, leaving 13 bases between. Germline CDR1 is MNHEY and CDR2 is SVGAGI.

CDR3 sequence reads: CASSGRVSGELFF. In DNA, the CDR3 is TGTGCCAGCAGCGGGAGGGTGTCCGGGGAGCTGTTTTTT. The chain has TRBV7-6 and TRBJ2-2; TRBD2 aligns across 7 bases. The CDR3 has 13 residues. The V gene's germline CDR1 is SGHVS and CDR2 FNYEAQ. The V and J ends lost 5 bases and 6 bases, in that order; junction bases with no gene match: 3. Complete variable domain (other parts from reference TRBV7-6 and TRBJ2-2): GAGVSQSPRYKVTKRGQDVALRCDPISGHVSLYWYRQALGQGPEFLTYFNYEAQQDKSGLPNDRFSAERPEGSISTLTIQRTEQRDSAMYRCASSGRVSGELFFGEGSRLTVL.

The chain employs TRBV27 and TRBJ1-1; D is undetermined. Deletions cut 4 bases from V and 4 bases from J, with 13 bases between. Germline V gives CDR1 MNHEY, CDR2 SMNVEV (reference sequence). CDR3 length equals 14 residues. CDR3 region: CASSYTRAGTEAFF. CDR3 in DNA: TGTGCCAGCAGTTACACTCGCGCGGGCACTGAAGCTTTCTTT.

In this sample, this clone turned up once. The CDR3: CASSESLTHNEQFF. CDR3 coding DNA: TGTGCCAGCAGCGAATCTTTAACCCACAATGAGCAGTTCTTC. This chain connects TRBV11-3 to TRBJ2-1; D remains unclear. Trimming left V 5 bases short and J 5 bases short, with 13 bases between. This CDR3 contains 14 residues. CDR1 is SGHNT, CDR2 YENEEA, per germline. Drawing the rest from reference TRBV11-3 and TRBJ2-1, the complete variable domain is EAGVVQSPRYKIIEKKQPVAFWCNPISGHNTLYWYLQNLGQGPELLIRYENEEAVDDSQLPKDRFSAERLKGVDSTLKIQPAELGDSAVYLCASSESLTHNEQFFGPGTRLTVL.

The V gene is TRBV11-2, the J gene TRBJ2-7; the D is unclear. The CDR3 has 13 amino acids. Germline CDR1 is SGHAT and CDR2 is FQNNGV. Trimming took off 1 base at V and 5 bases at J, with 9 bases between the two ends. CDR3 sequence (DNA): TGTGCCAGCAGCTTAGGAGGCCCCAACGAGCAGTACTTC. It is translated as CASSLGGPNEQYF.

This rearrangement joins TRBV4-1 to TRBJ1-1; TRBD1 might be the D (6 bases). The CDR3 extends over 14 amino acids. Germline values: CDR1 MGHRA, CDR2 YSYEKL. With 4 bases removed from V and 0 bases from J, the gap between germline ends came to 9 bases. The CDR3 region is CASSPRTVNTEAFF. The CDR3 region has the DNA TGCGCCAGCAGCCCAAGGACAGTGAACACTGAAGCTTTCTTT.

This clone came up a few times. The chain carries TRBV7-6 and TRBJ2-1, with TRBD2 matching 7 bases. V lost 6 bases, J lost 1 base, and 3 bases stayed unmatched. Looked up from germline, CDR1 is SGHVS and CDR2 is FNYEAQ. This CDR3 has 14 amino acids. The CDR3 DNA reads as TGTGCCAGCAGTGAGCGGGGATCCTACAATGAGCAGTTCTTC. Translating gives CASSERGSYNEQFF.

The chain couples TRBV30 to TRBJ2-7; D is unresolved. The CDR3 covers 12 residues. V lost 0 bases and J lost 2, with 5 bases in between. Germline lookup yields CDR1 GTSNPN and CDR2 SVGIG (reference sequence). The CDR3 protein is CAWSVETYEQYF. The CDR3 DNA sequence: TGTGCCTGGAGTGTAGAAACCTACGAGCAGTACTTC.

V gene TRBV19 combines with J gene TRBJ2-1; the match to TRBD2 covers 8 bases. This CDR3 contains 17 residues. In germline, CDR1 is LNHDA, CDR2 SQIVND (reference sequence). V was pared by 6 bases and J by 1 base, with 11 bases of the junction left unmatched. CDR3 in DNA: TGTGCCAGTAGCGGGGGGGCGGCAGCTAGATCCTACAATGAGCAGTTCTTC. Translation gives CASSGGAAARSYNEQFF. Full variable domain (outside the CDR3, taken from reference TRBV19 and TRBJ2-1): DGGITQSPKYLFRKEGQNVTLSCEQNLNHDAMYWYRQDPGQGLRLIYYSQIVNDFQKGDIAEGYSVSREKKESFPLTVTSAQKNPTAFYLCASSGGAAARSYNEQFFGPGTRLTVL.